This paragraph reports one T cell receptor beta chain. Cohorts were assigned according to the clinical history that participants reported. The J segment lost 4 bases and the V segment lost 7 bases, leaving 2 bases of the junction unmatched. Germline V gives CDR1 MNHEY, CDR2 SVGAGI. The CDR3 contains 12 residues. This entry belongs to a study of blood T cell repertoires in COVID-19. Study-level information: COVID-19 samples from acute and convalescent phases originated in the United States, Italy and Spain.

Assay: immunoSEQ multiplex PCR; the TCRdb copy retains only in-frame clones and omits some. Of 390,000 or so clones listed, 80% to 90% are singletons. This clonotype was obtained from a man in his late teens or twenties who had recovered from COVID-19. The gene calls are TRBV6-5 and TRBJ2-5, with TRBD1 identical over 8 bases. Sequencing was done on a sample of PBMCs or T cells enriched from blood (not recorded which). CDR3 sequence reads: CASTRGPETQYF. DNA of the CDR3: TGTGCCAGCACCAGGGGGCCAGAGACCCAGTACTTC.